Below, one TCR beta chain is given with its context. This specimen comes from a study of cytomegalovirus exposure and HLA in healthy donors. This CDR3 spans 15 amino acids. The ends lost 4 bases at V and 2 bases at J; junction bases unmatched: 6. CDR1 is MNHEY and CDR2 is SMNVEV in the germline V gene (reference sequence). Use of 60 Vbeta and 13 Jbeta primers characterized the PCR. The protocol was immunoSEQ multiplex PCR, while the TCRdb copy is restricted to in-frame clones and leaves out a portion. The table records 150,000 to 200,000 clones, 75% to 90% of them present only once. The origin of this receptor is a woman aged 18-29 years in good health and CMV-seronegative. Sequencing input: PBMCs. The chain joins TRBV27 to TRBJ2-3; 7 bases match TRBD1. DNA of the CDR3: TGTGCCAGCAGTTACGGGACAGCCGCCACAGATACGCAGTATTTT. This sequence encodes CASSYGTAATDTQYF.